The rows below give T cell receptor beta chains drawn from one sample of a study of CD8+ T cells in alopecia areata. Repertoires were generated with immunoSEQ multiplex PCR, while TCRdb's copy carries only in-frame clones and drops some. Among around 180,000 clones listed, roughly 60% were seen once. The starting material was CD4+ T cells sorted from blood, obtained at week 24, from a patient treated with tofacitinib. The receptors were gathered from a human donor with alopecia areata. The CDR3 runs from the conserved cysteine through the conserved F or W. Each record gives: D gene, V gene, clone size, J gene, CDR3 protein, CDR3 DNA. The D gene is left open where the match is weak. A row's size may be missing; if present it is once, few, many or a size class.

TRBD1,TRBV9,-,TRBJ1-2,CASSVDRGPYGYTF,TGTGCCAGCAGCGTAGACAGGGGGCCATATGGCTACACCTTC
-,TRBV29-1,-,TRBJ2-6,CSVESGANVLTF,TGCAGCGTTGAGTCTGGGGCCAACGTCCTGACTTTC
-,TRBV4-3,-,TRBJ1-3,CASSQTAGNTIYF,TGCGCCAGCAGCCAAACAGCGGGAAACACCATATATTTT
-,TRBV12-5,-,TRBJ1-2,CASGLVSISVPEGYGYTF,TGTGCTAGTGGTTTGGTATCTATATCGGTACCGGAGGGCTATGGCTACACCTTC
-,TRBV30,-,TRBJ1-5,CAWSGRGWQPQHF,TGTGCCTGGAGTGGCAGGGGATGGCAGCCCCAGCATTTT
TRBD1,TRBV5-1,few,TRBJ2-1,CASRFLGQGSHEQFF,TGCGCCAGCAGATTCTTGGGACAGGGTTCGCATGAGCAGTTCTTC
TRBD2,TRBV29-1,-,TRBJ2-2,CSVVTSGNTGELFF,TGCAGCGTTGTGACTAGCGGTAACACCGGGGAGCTGTTTTTT
-,TRBV10-3,-,TRBJ2-3,CAISESAVGSDTQYF,TGTGCCATCAGTGAGTCAGCGGTCGGGTCAGATACGCAGTATTTT
-,TRBV4-3,-,TRBJ2-2,CASSQSTNPGPTGELFF,TGCGCCAGCAGCCAATCGACGAATCCGGGGCCCACCGGGGAGCTGTTTTTT
TRBD1,TRBV5-6,-,TRBJ1-5,CASSSRDRDQPQHF,TGTGCCAGCAGCTCCCGGGACAGGGATCAGCCCCAGCATTTT
-,TRBV4-3,-,TRBJ2-5,CASSQGLHQETQYF,TGCGCCAGCAGCCAAGGCCTCCACCAAGAGACCCAGTACTTC
TRBD2,TRBV19,few,TRBJ2-1,CASSAGGPGQFF,TGTGCCAGCTCAGCGGGGGGGCCCGGGCAGTTCTTC
-,TRBV19,-,TRBJ1-1,CASSIRSGVAEAFF,TGTGCCAGTAGTATAAGGTCGGGTGTAGCTGAAGCTTTCTTT
-,TRBV7-2,few,TRBJ2-5,CASSPGFGETQYF,TGTGCCAGCAGCCCAGGTTTCGGGGAGACCCAGTACTTC
TRBD1,TRBV6-4,-,TRBJ2-1,CASRKPPGQQTDEQFF,TGTGCCAGCAGAAAGCCACCGGGACAGCAAACCGATGAGCAGTTCTTC
TRBD2,TRBV7-9,-,TRBJ2-2,CASSSQSGVNTGELFF,TGTGCCAGCAGCTCCCAGAGCGGGGTGAACACCGGGGAGCTGTTTTTT
-,TRBV29-1,-,TRBJ2-7,CSVGHTYEQYF,TGCAGCGTGGGACATACCTACGAGCAGTACTTC
-,TRBV6-1,-,TRBJ1-6,CASSGWGQNSPLHF,TGTGCCAGCAGTGGCTGGGGGCAGAATTCACCCCTCCACTTT
-,TRBV29-1,-,TRBJ1-1,CSVILGAEAFF,TGCAGCGTTATTCTTGGCGCTGAAGCTTTCTTT
-,TRBV29-1,-,TRBJ1-2,CSVDVLDYGYTF,TGCAGCGTTGATGTTTTAGACTATGGCTACACCTTC